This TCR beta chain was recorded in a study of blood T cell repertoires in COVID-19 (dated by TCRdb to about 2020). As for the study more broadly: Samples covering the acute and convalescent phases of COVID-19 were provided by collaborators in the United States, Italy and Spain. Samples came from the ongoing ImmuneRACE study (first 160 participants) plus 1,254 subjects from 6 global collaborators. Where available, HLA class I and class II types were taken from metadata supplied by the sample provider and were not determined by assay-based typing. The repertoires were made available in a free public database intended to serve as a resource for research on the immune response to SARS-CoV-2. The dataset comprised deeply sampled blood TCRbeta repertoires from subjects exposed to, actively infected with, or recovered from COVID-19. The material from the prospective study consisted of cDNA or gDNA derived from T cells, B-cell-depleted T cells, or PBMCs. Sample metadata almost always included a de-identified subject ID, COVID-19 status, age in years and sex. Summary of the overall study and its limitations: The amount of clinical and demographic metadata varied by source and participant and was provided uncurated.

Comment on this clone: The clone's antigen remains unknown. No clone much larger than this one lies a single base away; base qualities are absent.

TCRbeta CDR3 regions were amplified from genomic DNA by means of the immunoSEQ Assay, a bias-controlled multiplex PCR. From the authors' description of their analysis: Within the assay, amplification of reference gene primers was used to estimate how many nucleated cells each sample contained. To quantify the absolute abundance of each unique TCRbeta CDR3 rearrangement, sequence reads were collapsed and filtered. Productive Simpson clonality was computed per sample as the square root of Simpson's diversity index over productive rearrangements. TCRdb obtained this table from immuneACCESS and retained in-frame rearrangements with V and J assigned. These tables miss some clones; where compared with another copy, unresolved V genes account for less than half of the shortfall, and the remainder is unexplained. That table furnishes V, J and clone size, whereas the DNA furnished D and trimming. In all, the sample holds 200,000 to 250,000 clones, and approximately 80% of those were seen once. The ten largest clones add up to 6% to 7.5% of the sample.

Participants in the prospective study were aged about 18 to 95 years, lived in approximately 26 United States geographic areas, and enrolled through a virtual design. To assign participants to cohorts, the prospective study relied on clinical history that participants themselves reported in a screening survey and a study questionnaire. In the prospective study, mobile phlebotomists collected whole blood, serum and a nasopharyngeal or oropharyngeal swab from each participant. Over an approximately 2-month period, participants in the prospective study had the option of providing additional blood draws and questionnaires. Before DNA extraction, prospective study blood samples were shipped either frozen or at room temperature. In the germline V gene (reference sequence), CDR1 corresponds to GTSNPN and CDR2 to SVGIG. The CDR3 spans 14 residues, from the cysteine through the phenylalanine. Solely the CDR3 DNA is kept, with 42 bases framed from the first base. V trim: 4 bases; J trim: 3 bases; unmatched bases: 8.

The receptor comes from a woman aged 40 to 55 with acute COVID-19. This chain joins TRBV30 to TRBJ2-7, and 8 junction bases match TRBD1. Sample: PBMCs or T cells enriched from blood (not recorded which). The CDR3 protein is CAWNGVGQGYEQYF. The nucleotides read TGTGCCTGGAATGGCGTCGGACAGGGCTACGAGCAGTACTTC.